This T cell receptor beta chain is from a study of blood T cells in healthy people across ages (dated by TCRdb to 2014 to 2015). A note on the overall study: In model experiments, template switching captured about one uniquely barcoded TCR beta cDNA molecule for every two T cells. Using deep sequencing normalized with unique cDNA molecular identifiers, the study measured how TCR beta repertoire diversity changes with age. Donors were grouped into four age groups: young (average approximately 16 years), middle-aged (about 38), aged (about 59) and long-lived (approximately 75). To avoid experimental bias, donors of different ages were spread randomly across the sequencing lanes. The study analyzed two additional independent replicas of 1 million unique cDNA reads from the same blood draw for two donors, one aged 18 to 30 and one aged 80 or older.

As regards this clonotype: Its binding antigen is unknown. Per-base qualities were not stored, and no clone one base away is much larger.

The library was built by means of 5' RACE. TCRdb shows the sequencer as Illumina HiSeq 2500. A second PCR of about 7 to 12 cycles was performed with a sample-barcoded 5' primer and a J-beta primer mix. A template-switch 5' adaptor carrying 12 random nucleotides introduced a unique molecular identifier onto each TCR beta cDNA molecule. Each sample yielded at least 2.5 million CDR3-containing paired-end reads. All of the RNA was converted into first-strand cDNA using the Mint cDNA synthesis kit, with a TRBC-specific oligonucleotide serving as the primer. All cDNA was treated with uracil-DNA glycosylase and then went through a first 18-cycle PCR with the universal primers M1SS and BC2_uni_R. The paper's data handling went like this. For normalization, 1 million high-quality reads, each with a distinct molecular identifier, were randomly selected from each sample. Reads with shared molecular identifiers were discarded instead of being binned into consensus sequences. MiTCR, with a Q25 quality threshold and the strictest error-elimination algorithm, was used for CDR3 identification, clonotype clustering and error correction. A nonparametric unseen species model with Euler transformation was used to estimate lower-bound total TCR beta diversity. The public reads were reprocessed in TCRdb via fastp at Q25 and MiXCR, keeping in-frame beta chains. Rows merge per CDR3 protein into single entries with the most common DNA and genes. TCRdb's processing, not the study's, gives the V and J calls here. The sample has roughly 650,000 distinct CDR3 sequences on record, roughly 32% of them singletons. Of the sample, approximately 15% falls within the top ten clones.

Based on the germline V gene (reference sequence), the CDR1 and CDR2 sequences are LNHNV and YYDKDF. V ends up 5 bases short and J 4 bases short, with an unmatched junction base count of 3. The CDR3 contains 14 residues, cysteine and phenylalanine counted. Only the CDR3 DNA stays, 42 bases, in frame from base 1. Systemically healthy Caucasian individuals from Russia, some 36 in total and aged roughly 6 to 90 years, were included as donors. Around 10 milliliters of peripheral blood were collected from each donor into EDTA-treated Vacutainer tubes. PBMCs were isolated by Ficoll-Paque density-gradient centrifugation, with at least 6 million obtained per sample. Total RNA, at least 6 micrograms per sample, was extracted from PBMCs with Trizol reagent. Naive CD45RAhigh/CD27high T cell percentages were measured by flow cytometry on a PBMC aliquot from every donor. On the study overall, not on this receptor specifically: Observed TCR beta diversity per million T cells fell roughly linearly with age, and a significant reduction was already apparent by age approximately 41. Total diversity estimates from one million sequenced T cells were considered lower bounds and underestimates. The CMV infection status of donors was not known, potentially confounding age-related changes in expanded clonotypes. Compared with the aged group, the long-lived group had more naive CD4+ T cells, fewer expanded clones and increased TCR diversity, a pattern suggesting age selection. The percentage of naive T cells measured by flow cytometry correlated strongly with observed TCR beta diversity. Since profiling was done on bulk unsorted PBMCs, naive and antigen-experienced compartments could not be conclusively compared.

The rearrangement combines TRBV15 with TRBJ2-1, and TRBD2 aligns with 9 junction nucleotides. The source of this sequence is a woman of 80 years or more in good health. Donor details come from another sample of the same person, matched by shared clones. The material sequenced was blood. The CDR3 corresponds to CATSEREAYNEQFF. The nucleotide sequence reads as follows: TGTGCCACCAGCGAGCGGGAGGCTTACAATGAGCAGTTCTTC.